This TCR beta chain was captured in a study of OX40 agonist ivuxolimab in advanced cancers. As for the study more broadly: Ivuxolimab was an agonistic, fully human IgG2 monoclonal antibody directed against OX40 (CD134), a costimulatory receptor. The paper covers the monotherapy dose-escalation part of the phase I ivuxolimab trial, which included N ≈ 57 patients. The dose-escalation cohort was roughly 80% male with a mean age of around 64 years, ranging from 23 to 79. Patients were allowed to have had prior anti-PD-1, anti-PD-L1 or anti-CTLA-4 therapy, and around 40% of the dose-escalation patients had previously received checkpoint inhibitors. Peripheral TCRbeta sequencing aimed to test whether ivuxolimab altered TCR sequence diversity and caused clonal T-cell expansion. Partial responses occurred in three dose-escalation patients, of whom one had hepatocellular carcinoma and two had cutaneous melanoma. Intravenous ivuxolimab was administered to patients every 2 weeks at six dose levels: 0.01, 0.1, 0.3, 1.5, 3 and 10 mg/kg. Of the 50 to 55 patients in dose escalation, some 20 had hepatocellular carcinoma, some 15 had melanoma, 9 had renal cell carcinoma and 9 had head and neck cancer. Points the paper makes about the study in general: The antigen specificity of the clonally expanded peripheral T cells was not determined. After ivuxolimab, more expanded clones were found on average in CD8+ T cells than in CD4+ T cells. Low levels of normalized T-cell clonal expansion were also seen in some patients who did not respond. At doses of 0.1 to 3.0 mg/kg, clonal expansion of both CD4+ and CD8+ blood T cells was observed from baseline to week 6. In partial responders in the 0.1-3.0 mg/kg groups, normalized peripheral clonal expansion was found to be among the lowest, especially among CD8+ T cells.

The trial excluded patients who had a history of autoimmune disease or who were on systemic immunosuppression. Peripheral blood for TCR sequencing was collected from all dose cohorts at baseline, on cycle 4 day 1, and on cycle 7 day 1. The samples were taken from a phase I, first-in-human, multicenter, open-label dose-escalation trial of ivuxolimab. The trial enrolled adults with locally advanced or metastatic head and neck squamous cell, hepatocellular, melanoma or renal cell carcinoma. Before TCR sequencing, CD4+ and CD8+ T cells were separately sorted from peripheral blood. Concerning this clone: The antigen this receptor binds is unknown. Within one base of it there is no much larger clone, and no base qualities were kept.

Based on the germline V gene, the CDR1 and CDR2 sequences are SGHTA and FQGNSA. The CDR3 runs 18 amino acids, cysteine and phenylalanine included. The DNA shown is the 54-base CDR3, in frame from base 1. The trim is 1 base for V and 0 bases for J, with a gap of 16 bases between the germline ends. Genomic DNA was isolated from the sorted cells so that the TCRbeta CDR3 region could be sequenced. The immunoSEQ Assay was used for sequencing of TCRbeta CDR3 regions. The clones in this table, taken by TCRdb from immuneACCESS, are in-frame only. Not every clone is retained; where verified, under half of the shortfall comes from an unresolved V gene, and the cause of the rest is unknown. The sample table contains 30,000 to 45,000 clones; only one count was recorded for 88% of them. The biggest ten clones account for 13% of the sample.

Sequences were derived from CD4+ or CD8+ T cells sorted from blood, sampled in a trial of the OX40 agonist ivuxolimab. The TCR sequence derives from an adult with an advanced solid tumor such as melanoma, head and neck, liver or kidney cancer. Recombination linked TRBV7-2 to TRBJ2-4; TRBD1 could be the D gene, as 6 bases match. The encoded CDR3 is CASSLDYRDTVAKNIQYF. The sequence in DNA is TGTGCCAGCAGCTTAGATTACCGGGACACCGTAGCCAAAAACATTCAGTACTTC. This CDR3, with the reference TRBV7-2 and TRBJ2-4 proteins standing in past its ends, gives the full variable domain GAGVSQSPSNKVTEKGKDVELRCDPISGHTALYWYRQSLGQGLEFLIYFQGNSAPDKSGLPSDRFSAERTGGSVSTLTIQRTQQEDSAVYLCASSLDYRDTVAKNIQYFGAGTRLSVL.